The 27 T cell receptor beta chains presented below share a single source sample, sequenced in a study of T cells in Graves' hyperthyroidism and ophthalmopathy. The investigators amplified TCR beta CDR3 regions from RNA transcripts. The HTBI primer set served for first-round RT-PCR of the TCR CDR3. TCRdb re-derived calls from the multiplex PCR reads in MiXCR, one entry per CDR3 protein. Of under 450,000 distinct CDR3 sequences detected, 15% to 18% appear once; the ten largest clones hold 7.5% to 9%. Sequencing used blood. The receptors originated from a woman aged 18-35 years with Graves' hyperthyroidism.

The sample holds many counts of this clonotype. The V and J genes are TRBV29-1 and TRBJ2-3; 12 nucleotides agree with TRBD1. The CDR3 is made up of 15 amino acids. Germline V gene data show CDR1 as SQVTM and CDR2 as ANQGSEA. V lost 4 bases, J lost 5 bases, and 7 bases stayed unmatched. The CDR3 nucleotides read TGCAGCGTTGGCCGGGACAGGGGGCGCGGAGATACGCAGTATTTT. Translating gives CSVGRDRGRGDTQYF.

This clonotype has at least ten counts. The chain has TRBV10-3 and TRBJ1-6; TRBD1 agrees at 7 bases. Germline V gene lookup returns CDR1 ENHRY and CDR2 SYGVKD. J gave up 8 bases and V 5 bases, and 9 bases lay outside the gene matches. CDR3 length: 15 residues. CDR3 coding DNA: TGTGCCATCAGTCCCGACAGGGTCGGAGATTCACCCCTCCACTTT. Its translation: CAISPDRVGDSPLHF.

In this sample, this clonotype turned up many times. The chain couples TRBV11-2 to TRBJ2-1; 11 bases are a match to TRBD2. J lost 6 bases, V lost 5 bases, and 9 bases had no gene match. The CDR3 loop spans 16 amino acids. Germline loops: CDR1 SGHAT, CDR2 FQNNGV. The CDR3 is CASSLRGLAGGNEQFF. CDR3 DNA sequence: TGTGCCAGCAGCCTTAGAGGGCTAGCGGGAGGCAATGAGCAGTTCTTC. The variable domain in full, completed from reference TRBV11-2 and TRBJ2-1, reads EAGVAQSPRYKIIEKRQSVAFWCNPISGHATLYWYQQILGQGPKLLIQFQNNGVVDDSQLPKDRFSAERLKGVDSTLKIQPAKLEDSAVYLCASSLRGLAGGNEQFFGPGTRLTVL.

The chain is built from TRBV13 and TRBJ2-1; 8 positions match TRBD2. The CDR3 has 16 residues. V lost 5 bases, J lost 6 bases, and 12 bases stayed unmatched. Looked up from germline, CDR1 is PRHDT and CDR2 is FYEKMQ (reference sequence). This CDR3 is CASSPIGAGGLNEQFF. CDR3 sequence (DNA): TGTGCCAGCAGCCCGATCGGGGCGGGGGGCCTCAATGAGCAGTTCTTC.

Many counts were recorded for this clonotype. The chain is built from TRBV27 and TRBJ1-2; 7 bases map to TRBD1. The germline gives CDR1 MNHEY, CDR2 SMNVEV (reference sequence). V was pared by 3 bases and J by 5 bases, with 6 bases of the junction left unmatched. The CDR3 consists of 14 residues. CDR3 in amino acids: CASSFRAGGYGYTF. In DNA form, the CDR3 reads TGTGCCAGCAGTTTTCGGGCAGGGGGGTATGGCTACACCTTC.

The V and J genes are TRBV6-9 and TRBJ1-2, with TRBD1 matching 8 bases. Trimming removed 4 bases from V and 4 bases from J; junction bases left unmatched: 11. Germline V gene sequence: CDR1 MNHGY, CDR2 SVAAGI. The CDR3 is 16 residues long. The CDR3 loop is CASSSQLPTGGYGYTF. The CDR3 DNA follows: TGTGCCAGCAGTTCCCAATTACCCACAGGGGGCTATGGCTACACCTTC.

This clonotype occurred a few times. This may be a read error: a much more frequent sequence differs by one nucleotide. V is TRBV12-3 or TRBV12-4 and J is TRBJ2-7, with D possibly matching TRBD2 (5 bases). This CDR3 is built from 14 residues. The V end lost 3 bases, the J end lost 2 bases, and 11 bases lay between the germline ends. The CDR3 loop reads CASSLGASPYEQYF. The DNA of the CDR3 is TGTGCCAGCAGTTTGGGAGCCAGCCCCTACGAGCAGTACTTC.

A few counts support this clonotype. The rearrangement links TRBV10-1 to TRBJ2-7; no clear D gene. The CDR3 runs 14 residues. CDR1 WNHNN and CDR2 SYGVQD come from the germline V gene (reference sequence). V shed 3 bases and J shed 2 bases, with 11 bases lying between them. Here the CDR3 DNA reads TGCGCCAGCAGTGACTCCGTCGCTCCCTACGAGCAGTACTTC. Its protein is CASSDSVAPYEQYF.

This clonotype was counted only a few times. The chain links TRBV12-3 or TRBV12-4 to TRBJ2-4; 8 bases fit TRBD1. The CDR3 covers 17 residues. V gave up 6 bases and J gave up 5 bases; unmatched junction bases: 15. The CDR3 here is CASSPRVAGGPQNIQYF. CDR3 nucleotides: TGTGCCAGCAGCCCGCGGGTGGCAGGGGGCCCCCAAAACATTCAGTACTTC.

In its sample, this clonotype was seen a few times. The genes are TRBV19 and TRBJ1-6, with a possible D match to TRBD1 (6 bases). This CDR3 has 17 residues. Trimming left V 3 bases short and J 7 bases short, with 19 bases between. CDR1 is LNHDA and CDR2 is SQIVND in the germline V gene (reference sequence). The CDR3 DNA reads TGTGCCAGTAGTATTCATCGAGGCAGGGGAGGAAATTCACCCCTCCACTTT. This sequence encodes CASSIHRGRGGNSPLHF.

This clonotype was seen many times. J is TRBJ2-2 and V is TRBV28, with TRBD1 as a possible D gene (7 bases). This CDR3 has 15 amino acids. The germline V gene has CDR1 MDHEN and CDR2 SYDVKM. Trimming took off 5 bases at V and 5 bases at J, with 15 bases between the two ends. DNA of the CDR3: TGTGCCAGCAGTCCGACAGGGAGGCGGACCGGGGAGCTGTTTTTT. Translating it yields CASSPTGRRTGELFF.

This clonotype was counted many times. The V call is TRBV3-1, the J call TRBJ2-7; no reliable D call. The CDR3 sequence is 11 residues long. CDR1 is LGHDT and CDR2 is YNNKEL in the germline V gene (reference sequence). V shed 1 base and J shed 7 bases, with 5 bases lying between them. CDR3 loop: CASSQGVEQYF. The CDR3 region has the DNA TGTGCCAGCAGCCAAGGGGTTGAGCAGTACTTC.

V and J are TRBV18 and TRBJ2-1; 9 positions agree with TRBD1. The V and J ends lost 0 bases and 7 bases, in that order; junction bases with no gene match: 10. Germline loops: CDR1 KGHSH, CDR2 LQKENI. The CDR3 covers 17 residues. The DNA of the CDR3 is TGTGCCAGCTCACCACCGGCTGGGACAGGGCCTAGGAATGAGCAGTTCTTC. Amino acids: CASSPPAGTGPRNEQFF.

The V call is TRBV28, the J call TRBJ2-7; 7 bases are a match to TRBD1. The CDR3 sequence is 16 residues long. Trimming cost V 7 bases and J 9 bases; bases outside gene matches: 21. Per germline, CDR1 MDHEN and CDR2 SYDVKM. This chain's CDR3 is CASNQSHRGSIIGQYF. CDR3 DNA sequence: TGTGCCAGCAATCAATCTCACAGGGGTTCAATTATCGGGCAGTACTTC.

This clonotype was observed at least ten times. The chain is built from TRBV11-1 and TRBJ2-1, with 11 bases fitting TRBD2. V was clipped by 4 bases and J by 7 bases; unmatched bases: 6. The CDR3 is 15 residues long. CDR1 is SGHAT, CDR2 FQDESV, per germline (reference sequence). CDR3 amino acids: CASSSALAGDNEQFF. The CDR3 bases are TGTGCCAGCAGCTCAGCACTAGCGGGAGATAATGAGCAGTTCTTC.

This clonotype came up many times. The chain combines TRBV5-6 with TRBJ1-2; 9 bases line up with TRBD1. J gave up 6 bases and V 4 bases, and 4 bases lay outside the gene matches. Per the germline V gene, CDR1 is SGHDT and CDR2 is YYEEEE. The CDR3 runs to 13 residues. The CDR3 region is CASSRGQGNGYTF. In DNA form, the CDR3 reads TGTGCCAGCAGCCGGGGACAGGGTAATGGCTACACCTTC.

This clonotype was seen a few times. A much more abundant neighbour one base away suggests this may be a read error. The chain recombines TRBV6-1 with TRBJ1-2; 8 nucleotides align to TRBD1. Germline V gives CDR1 MNHNS, CDR2 SASEGT. This CDR3 has 13 amino acids. V shed 6 bases, J shed 4 bases, and the junction held 4 bases outside the gene matches. The CDR3 here is CASRTGTGYGYTF. The DNA for the CDR3 is TGTGCCAGCAGAACCGGGACAGGCTATGGCTACACCTTC.

This clonotype was counted at least ten times. The chain recombines TRBV5-6 with TRBJ2-3; no definite D call. The CDR3 contains 11 residues. Trimming took 4 bases from V and 2 from J, leaving 2 bases between them. CDR1 SGHDT and CDR2 YYEEEE come from the germline V gene. The CDR3 DNA reads TGTGCCAGCAGCGCCACAGATACGCAGTATTTT. It yields the protein CASSATDTQYF. Full variable domain (rest looked up from reference TRBV5-6 and TRBJ2-3): DAGVTQSPTHLIKTRGQQVTLRCSPKSGHDTVSWYQQALGQGPQFIFQYYEEEERQRGNFPDRFSGHQFPNYSSELNVNALLLGDSALYLCASSATDTQYFGPGTRLTVL.

This sequence joins TRBV5-8 and TRBJ2-2; perhaps TRBD2 as D (6 bases). The germline V gene encodes CDR1 SGHTS and CDR2 YDEGEE. V lost 2 bases, J lost 1 base, and 9 bases lay in between. The CDR3 is 15 residues long. CDR3 bases: TGTGCCAGCAGCTTACAGCGGGTGAACACCGGGGAGCTGTTTTTT. Encoded protein: CASSLQRVNTGELFF.

This clonotype occurred many times. The V call is TRBV12-3 or TRBV12-4, the J call TRBJ1-3; D call uncertain. The CDR3 has 16 amino acids. V lost 2 bases and J lost 6, with 17 bases in between. The CDR3 bases are TGTGCCAGCAGTTTAAGCGCCGTTGCTCTGGCAAACACCATATATTTT. The encoded protein is CASSLSAVALANTIYF.

Remarks on this clonotype: This could be a read error, since a much larger clone is one nucleotide away. The rearrangement uses TRBV6-5 and TRBJ2-7, with D tentatively TRBD2 (5 bases). V lost 2 bases, J lost 8 bases, and 16 bases lay in between. The CDR3 is made up of 14 amino acids. CDR1 is MNHEY, CDR2 SVGAGI, per germline. The CDR3 DNA is TGTGCCAGCAGTTACGAGGAGATTGAGGGCAAGCAGTACTTC. Translation: CASSYEEIEGKQYF.

As to this clonotype: This may stem from a read error, because a much larger clone lies one nucleotide away. This chain connects TRBV7-6 to TRBJ1-5, with 7 positions matching TRBD2. The better agreement between TRBJ2-3 and the DNA end casts doubt on the J call. In germline, CDR1 is SGHVS, CDR2 FNYEAQ. The CDR3 is 14 residues long. The CDR3 protein is CASSLEAGNQPQYF. The CDR3 coding sequence is TGTGCCAGCAGCTTAGAAGCGGGAAATCAGCCCCAGTATTTT.

This clonotype occurred many times. This sequence joins TRBV2 and TRBJ1-5; tentatively, D is TRBD1 (6 bases). The germline V gene encodes CDR1 SNHLY and CDR2 FYNNEI. Trimming shortened V by 6 bases and J by 0 bases, and 12 bases separated the two germline ends. The CDR3 runs 15 residues. CDR3 coding DNA: TGTGCCAGCAGACTACAGGGTAGTAGCAATCAGCCCCAGCATTTT. Protein: CASRLQGSSNQPQHF.

This clonotype was seen ten or more times. V and J are TRBV6-2 or TRBV6-3 and TRBJ2-1; D might be TRBD1 or TRBD2, each matching 5 bases. Germline lookup yields CDR1 MNHEY and CDR2 SVGEGT. Deletions cut 10 bases from V and 6 bases from J, with 22 bases between. The CDR3 contains 15 residues. Here the CDR3 DNA reads TGTGCCACCCGTGAGGGACCCGATATACTCAATGAGCAGTTCTTC. Protein: CATREGPDILNEQFF.

Remarks on this clonotype: Possible read error: a much larger clone is one base away. V gene TRBV6-5 combines with J gene TRBJ1-2; D uncertain. Germline loops: CDR1 MNHEY, CDR2 SVGAGI. V was cut by 4 bases and J by 6 bases, with 12 bases left in between. This CDR3 is built from 13 residues. The CDR3 reads CASSFKGSNGYTF. In nucleotides, the CDR3 is TGTGCCAGCAGTTTCAAGGGATCGAATGGCTACACCTTC.

This clonotype was detected many times. The gene calls are TRBV30 and TRBJ1-3; a weak D match, TRBD1 (6 bases). Germline V gene sequence: CDR1 GTSNPN, CDR2 SVGIG (reference sequence). V dropped 5 bases and J dropped 0 bases, with 17 bases sitting between them. This CDR3 comprises 16 residues. CDR3 nucleotide sequence: TGTGCCTGGGCACCATTCCGGGACACCTCTGGAAACACCATATATTTT. Translation gives CAWAPFRDTSGNTIYF.

This clonotype was found many times. The chain has TRBV6-5 and TRBJ1-1, with D possibly matching TRBD1 (5 bases). Germline V gene sequence: CDR1 MNHEY, CDR2 SVGAGI. The V end was cut by 2 bases, the J end by 1 base, with 8 bases between. The CDR3 loop spans 14 amino acids. CDR3 protein: CASSYGGENTEAFF. The CDR3 DNA reads TGTGCCAGCAGTTACGGGGGAGAGAACACTGAAGCTTTCTTT.